The T cell receptor beta chain under discussion was sequenced for a study of blood T cells in healthy people across ages. Using a J-beta primer mix together with a sample-barcoded 5' primer, a second PCR was run for 7 to 11 cycles. TCRdb independently ran MiXCR on the 5' RACE reads; one entry per CDR3 protein. The sample holds more than 550,000 distinct CDR3 sequences, 20% to 25% seen once. This clonotype was counted at least ten times. Germline V lookup: CDR1 LGHDT, CDR2 YNNKEL (reference sequence). This CDR3 has 15 residues. The V gene lost 1 base and the J gene lost 2 bases, with 11 bases spanning the gap.

Sequencing input: blood. This chain links TRBV3-1 with TRBJ2-5, with D perhaps TRBD1 or TRBD2 (5 bases each). The clonotype comes from a man aged 70-80 years in good health. DNA for the CDR3: TGTGCCAGCAGCCAAGCATTGGGGGAGCAAGAGACCCAGTACTTC. This translates into CASSQALGEQETQYF.